Presented here are 23 T cell receptor beta chains from one specimen sequenced in a study of blood T cell repertoires in COVID-19. Profiling relied on immunoSEQ multiplex PCR, and the TCRdb table lists in-frame clones only, not all of them. The sample lists tens of thousands of clones, roughly four fifths occurring once. The sequencing input was peripheral blood. The receptors shown here come from a human donor in a cohort sampled during active COVID-19.

On this clone: Other nucleotide sequences from this sample produce the same CDR3. The chain's CDR3 is CASSLGQGVREQYF. The CDR3 coding sequence is TGTGCCAGCAGCTTGGGACAGGGGGTGCGGGAGCAGTACTTC. J is TRBJ2-7 and V is TRBV7-8, with TRBD1 matching over 11 bases. The trim removed 3 bases at V and 7 bases at J, leaving 5 bases unmatched. Per germline, CDR1 SGHVS and CDR2 FQNEAQ. The CDR3 runs 14 residues.

This clone came up once. V is TRBV12-3 or TRBV12-4 and J is TRBJ2-2, with D tentatively TRBD2 (6 bases). Between the trimmed V and J ends, which lost 3 bases and 6 bases, there was a span of 8 bases. This CDR3 is 13 amino acids long. In DNA, the CDR3 is TGTGCCAGCAGTTTGGGCGGGGCCGGGGAGCTGTTTTTT. This gives the protein CASSLGGAGELFF.

V usage is TRBV12-5 and J usage is TRBJ1-1; D call uncertain. This CDR3 is built from 13 residues. Germline V gene sequence: CDR1 LGHNT, CDR2 FRNRAP. The germline V and J ends were trimmed by 2 bases and 3 bases, with 7 bases remaining between them. The CDR3, as DNA: TGTGCTAGTGGTTTGCGGGTGGACACTGAAGCTTTCTTT. It is translated as CASGLRVDTEAFF.

The CDR3 loop is CASSIVSGGYQETQYF. CDR3 in DNA: TGTGCCAGTAGTATTGTCTCAGGGGGTTACCAAGAGACCCAGTACTTC. V usage is TRBV19 and J usage is TRBJ2-5; the match to TRBD1 covers 7 bases. Per the germline V gene, CDR1 is LNHDA and CDR2 is SQIVND (reference sequence). The CDR3 runs to 16 residues. V shed 3 bases, J shed 0 bases, and the junction held 7 bases outside the gene matches.

This chain connects TRBV14 to TRBJ1-5; possible D gene TRBD1, 6 bases. Germline values: CDR1 SGHDN, CDR2 FVKESK. The V end lost 1 base, the J end lost 4 bases, and 14 bases lay between the germline ends. CDR3 length equals 16 residues. CDR3 region: CASSQGLRGCNQPQHF. For the CDR3, the DNA is TGTGCCAGCAGCCAAGGTCTGAGGGGGTGTAATCAGCCCCAGCATTTT.

The DNA for the CDR3 is TGCGCCAGCAGCCAAAACCCACAAGGGGTCATAGGTGAAAAACTGTTTTTT. Encoded protein: CASSQNPQGVIGEKLFF. The chain is built from TRBV4-3 and TRBJ1-4; TRBD1 is a possible D gene (5 bases). Germline V gene lookup returns CDR1 LGHNA and CDR2 YSLEER. V dropped 2 bases and J dropped 7 bases, with 20 bases sitting between them. This CDR3 is 17 amino acids long.

The rearrangement joins TRBV12-5 to TRBJ2-7, with D perhaps matching TRBD1 (6 bases). This CDR3 spans 14 amino acids. V was clipped by 6 bases and J by 5 bases, with 17 bases between them. Per germline, CDR1 LGHNT and CDR2 FRNRAP. CDR3: CASGDGQLWDEQYF. The CDR3 nucleotides read TGTGCTAGTGGCGACGGACAGCTTTGGGACGAGCAGTACTTC. The complete variable domain, with remaining parts taken from reference TRBV12-5 and TRBJ2-7, reads DARVTQTPRHKVTEMGQEVTMRCQPILGHNTVFWYRQTMMQGLELLAYFRNRAPLDDSGMPKDRFSAEMPDATLATLKIQPSEPRDSAVYFCASGDGQLWDEQYFGPGTRLTVT.

V gene TRBV28 combines with J gene TRBJ2-5; D is ambiguous. Germline lookup yields CDR1 MDHEN and CDR2 SYDVKM. The CDR3 is 16 amino acids. The V end was cut by 6 bases, the J end by 7 bases, with 24 bases between. The CDR3 spells CASSLLLVPGVGTQYF. In nucleotides, the CDR3 is TGTGCCAGCAGCCTCTTGTTGGTCCCGGGTGTAGGGACCCAGTACTTC.

The genes are TRBV28 and TRBJ1-2, with TRBD1 as a possible D gene (5 bases). Germline V lookup: CDR1 MDHEN, CDR2 SYDVKM. V gave up 6 bases and J gave up 2 bases, with 19 bases separating them. The CDR3 runs to 16 residues. For the CDR3, the DNA is TGTGCCAGCAGATTTAAACTGACGGGGGGAAACTATGGCTACACCTTC. Its translation is CASRFKLTGGNYGYTF.

The V and J genes are TRBV5-5 and TRBJ1-1, with 8 bases lining up with TRBD1. This CDR3 region has 15 residues. The V gene end was trimmed by 7 bases and the J gene end by 0 bases; junction bases not matched to a gene: 8. In germline, CDR1 is SGHKS, CDR2 YYEKEE (reference sequence). As DNA, the CDR3 is TGTGCCAGCGGATATCTACAGGGGGTGAACACTGAAGCTTTCTTT. Translated: CASGYLQGVNTEAFF.

This clone turned up a few times. The gene calls are TRBV7-8 and TRBJ1-5, with TRBD1 as a possible D gene (6 bases). The CDR3 runs to 13 residues. CDR1 is SGHVS, CDR2 FQNEAQ, per germline. V shed 5 bases and J shed 7 bases, with 12 bases lying between them. DNA of the CDR3: TGTGCCAGCAGCCCCGGGGGGCGGCAGCCCCAGCATTTT. Protein: CASSPGGRQPQHF.

The chain combines TRBV9 with TRBJ2-3; D remains unclear. This CDR3 contains 16 residues. Germline CDR1 reads SGDLS; CDR2 reads YYNGEE. V was shortened by 0 bases and J by 0 bases, with 11 bases between the two germline ends. DNA for the CDR3: TGTGCCAGCAGCGTAGTCTCCGGTGCTAGCACAGATACGCAGTATTTT. It encodes CASSVVSGASTDTQYF.

This chain connects TRBV5-1 to TRBJ1-2; TRBD1 aligns across 7 bases. The V gene's germline CDR1 is SGHRS and CDR2 YFSETQ. This CDR3 has 15 amino acids. J gave up 1 base and V 2 bases, and 5 bases lay outside the gene matches. The CDR3 loop reads CASSFTGADNYGYTF. For the CDR3, the DNA is TGCGCCAGCAGCTTTACAGGGGCCGATAACTATGGCTACACCTTC.

CDR3 amino acids: CASSSTGGKDTQYF. CDR3 DNA: TGTGCCAGCAGCTCGACAGGGGGCAAAGATACGCAGTATTTT. The rearrangement links TRBV7-2 to TRBJ2-3, with TRBD1 matching over 10 bases. Germline V gene data show CDR1 as SGHTA and CDR2 as FQGNSA. The CDR3 runs to 14 residues. Trimming cost V 4 bases and J 5 bases; bases outside gene matches: 3. Using reference TRBV7-2 and TRBJ2-3 for the parts outside the CDR3, the full variable domain is GAGVSQSPSNKVTEKGKDVELRCDPISGHTALYWYRQSLGQGLEFLIYFQGNSAPDKSGLPSDRFSAERTGGSVSTLTIQRTQQEDSAVYLCASSSTGGKDTQYFGPGTRLTVL.

This rearrangement joins TRBV7-2 to TRBJ2-6, with 7 bases that match TRBD1. The CDR3 has 18 amino acids. The V segment lost 1 base and the J segment 0 bases; nucleotides outside the gene matches: 6. From germline, CDR1 is SGHTA and CDR2 FQGNSA. CDR3 in amino acids: CASSLVTGAFSGANVLTF. The CDR3 nucleotides read TGTGCCAGCAGCTTAGTAACAGGGGCTTTCTCTGGGGCCAACGTCCTGACTTTC. Supplemented by reference TRBV7-2 and TRBJ2-6, the full variable domain reads GAGVSQSPSNKVTEKGKDVELRCDPISGHTALYWYRQSLGQGLEFLIYFQGNSAPDKSGLPSDRFSAERTGGSVSTLTIQRTQQEDSAVYLCASSLVTGAFSGANVLTFGAGSRLTVL.

CDR3 in amino acids: CASTKGQGRASNQPQHF. CDR3 bases: TGTGCCAGTACCAAGGGACAGGGTCGAGCTAGCAATCAGCCCCAGCATTTT. The V and J genes are TRBV19 and TRBJ1-5, with TRBD1 matching 9 bases. This CDR3 has 17 amino acids. J gave up 0 bases and V 7 bases, and 10 bases lay outside the gene matches. CDR1 is LNHDA, CDR2 SQIVND, per germline (reference sequence).

The V gene is TRBV6-5, the J gene TRBJ1-1; D unclear. Trimming stripped 0 bases from V and 5 bases from J, with 13 bases between. CDR3 size: 15 residues. In germline, CDR1 is MNHEY, CDR2 SVGAGI. The CDR3 loop is CASSYSRNSQTEAFF. CDR3 DNA: TGTGCCAGCAGTTACTCGAGAAACAGCCAGACTGAAGCTTTCTTT.

The chain joins TRBV2 to TRBJ2-3; 11 nucleotides line up with TRBD2. The germline V gene has CDR1 SNHLY and CDR2 FYNNEI. This CDR3 region has 16 residues. With V trimmed by 7 bases and J by 5 bases, 11 bases remained unmatched. CDR3 DNA: TGTGCCAGCACCAAGTTACTAGCGGGAGCGGTAGATACGCAGTATTTT. It encodes CASTKLLAGAVDTQYF.

This chain links TRBV27 with TRBJ1-2, with 10 bases that match TRBD1. The J segment lost 4 bases and the V segment lost 0 bases, leaving 5 bases of the junction unmatched. This CDR3 is 16 amino acids long. Germline CDR1 and CDR2: MNHEY and SMNVEV (reference sequence). In nucleotides, the CDR3 is TGTGCCAGCAGTTTATCCGGGACAGGGGACCTCTATGGCTACACCTTC. Translating gives CASSLSGTGDLYGYTF.

V gene TRBV19 combines with J gene TRBJ1-2; tentative D call: TRBD1 (5 bases). This CDR3 is 13 amino acids long. The germline V and J ends were trimmed by 3 bases and 6 bases, with 11 bases remaining between them. Germline V gives CDR1 LNHDA, CDR2 SQIVND (reference sequence). CDR3 sequence: CASSIVTGNGYTF. In DNA form, the CDR3 reads TGTGCCAGTAGTATTGTAACAGGCAATGGCTACACCTTC.

DNA for the CDR3: TGTGCCAGCAGGAGGACTAGCGGGAGGGCCCTGGTCACAGATACGCAGTATTTT. Amino acid sequence: CASRRTSGRALVTDTQYF. The chain carries TRBV13 and TRBJ2-3; 15 nucleotides align to TRBD2. V dropped 6 bases and J dropped 2; count of bases not matched to a gene: 9. There are 18 residues in the CDR3. The V gene's germline CDR1 is PRHDT and CDR2 FYEKMQ (reference sequence).

This clone has just one count. The chain links TRBV5-5 to TRBJ2-7; 10 bases match TRBD1. CDR1 and CDR2 (germline): SGHKS, YYEKEE (reference sequence). The CDR3 has 15 residues. With 4 bases clipped from V and 4 bases from J, the junction kept 8 bases outside the gene matches. CDR3 nucleotide sequence: TGTGCCAGCAGCAATGCCGGGACAGGGGCGTACGAGCAGTACTTC. It translates to CASSNAGTGAYEQYF.

The gene calls are TRBV11-3 and TRBJ1-2; perhaps TRBD1 as D (5 bases). The CDR3 totals 13 residues. Germline lookup yields CDR1 SGHNT and CDR2 YENEEA. Trimming left V 0 bases short and J 9 bases short, with 11 bases between. CDR3 DNA sequence: TGTGCCAGCAGCTTAGATGGACATTCACGCTACACCTTC. Translated: CASSLDGHSRYTF. The full variable domain, rest sourced from reference TRBV11-3 and TRBJ1-2, is EAGVVQSPRYKIIEKKQPVAFWCNPISGHNTLYWYLQNLGQGPELLIRYENEEAVDDSQLPKDRFSAERLKGVDSTLKIQPAELGDSAVYLCASSLDGHSRYTFGSGTRLTVV.